A selection of T cell receptor beta chains follows, all from one sample in a study of cytomegalovirus exposure and HLA in healthy donors. Assay: immunoSEQ multiplex PCR; the TCRdb copy retains only in-frame clones and omits some. The table records about 160,000 clones, around 88% of them present only once. Sequenced: PBMCs. These receptors originate from a woman in her twenties or thirties in good health and CMV-seronegative. Both conserved end residues are part of each CDR3. Each record gives: D gene, V gene, clone size, CDR3 length, J gene, CDR3 protein, CDR3 DNA. D genes are given only for firm matches. Not every row has a clone size; where given, it reads once, few, many or a size class.

TRBD2	TRBV27	-	16	TRBJ2-2	CASSLSGGPWVGELFF	TGTGCCAGCAGTTTGAGCGGGGGGCCCTGGGTTGGGGAGCTGTTTTTT
TRBD1	TRBV6-5	-	13	TRBJ1-1	CASSYWGTGEAFF	TGTGCCAGCAGTTACTGGGGGACAGGGGAAGCTTTCTTT
-	TRBV18	-	16	TRBJ2-1	CASSPPSPQGYNEQFF	TGTGCCAGCTCACCACCGTCCCCTCAGGGGTACAATGAGCAGTTCTTC
-	TRBV4-1	-	18	TRBJ2-5	CASSQMTPGTAGKETQYF	TGCGCCAGCAGCCAAATGACCCCAGGAACGGCCGGAAAAGAGACCCAGTACTTC
-	TRBV29-1	-	15	TRBJ2-1	CSVEWAGPSYNEQFF	TGCAGCGTTGAGTGGGCAGGCCCTTCCTACAATGAGCAGTTCTTC
TRBD2	TRBV27	-	15	TRBJ2-7	CASSLAGDPSYEQYF	TGTGCCAGCAGTTTAGCGGGAGACCCCTCCTACGAGCAGTACTTC
-	TRBV13	-	13	TRBJ1-1	CASSLGGFTEAFF	TGTGCCAGCAGCTTGGGGGGATTCACTGAAGCTTTCTTT
TRBD2	TRBV5-1	-	15	TRBJ2-5	CASRTGGVNQETQYF	TGCGCCAGCCGAACCGGGGGGGTCAATCAAGAGACCCAGTACTTC
-	TRBV9	-	13	TRBJ1-2	CASSGGRIYGYTF	TGTGCCAGCAGCGGAGGTAGAATCTATGGCTACACCTTC
-	TRBV4-1	few	15	TRBJ1-5	CASSYRTGGNQPQHF	TGCGCCAGCAGCTATAGAACGGGGGGTAATCAGCCCCAGCATTTT
TRBD1	TRBV6-1	-	14	TRBJ1-5	CASRGTGPYQPQHF	TGTGCCAGCAGGGGGACAGGGCCTTATCAGCCCCAGCATTTT
-	TRBV5-1	-	16	TRBJ1-6	CASSLDTSGGSSPLHF	TGCGCCAGCAGCTTGGACACCTCGGGTGGTAGTTCACCCCTCCACTTT
-	TRBV10-3	-	13	TRBJ1-2	CAISESSVYGYTF	TGTGCCATCAGTGAGTCGTCAGTCTATGGCTACACCTTC
-	TRBV19	few	13	TRBJ1-2	CASSMAGVYGYTF	TGTGCCAGTAGTATGGCCGGGGTATATGGCTACACCTTC
-	TRBV10-1	few	17	TRBJ2-4	CAARPGENLIAKNIQYF	TGCGCCGCCCGGCCGGGAGAGAACTTAATAGCCAAAAACATTCAGTACTTC
-	TRBV6-5	few	16	TRBJ2-3	CASSSLPDRDTDTQYF	TGTGCCAGCAGTTCTCTTCCAGACAGAGACACAGATACGCAGTATTTT